This TCR beta chain was obtained from a study of shared clonotypes between healthy human individuals. Turning to this clone: The antigen is not known.

Evenly divided among several immunoSEQ plates was the genomic DNA of each subset. The assay was immunoSEQ multiplex PCR, and TCRdb's table has in-frame clones only and misses some. The sample holds about 1 million clones, roughly 80% seen once. Study outcomes and limitations: Non-shared clonotypes were found to have lower generation probabilities than the clonotypes that were shared by all four of the sorted-subset donors. In this cohort, only blood was sampled, and tissue repertoires likely differ.

Germline CDR1 and CDR2: SGHTA and FQGNSA. Deletions cut 5 bases from V and 2 bases from J, with 13 bases between. The CDR3 runs 14 residues. This chain joins TRBV7-2 and TRBJ2-7; a weak D match, TRBD1 (6 bases). Sample: memory CD4+ T cells sorted from blood. Specified subset: CD45RA-negative fraction. The TCR originated in a man between 18 and 29 years old in good health. The CDR3 bases are TGTGCCAGCAGCAAAGGGACAACAACCTACGAGCAGTACTTC. This encodes CASSKGTTTYEQYF.